This T cell receptor (beta chain) emerged from a study of blood T cells in healthy people across ages. In germline, CDR1 is MNHEY, CDR2 SMNVEV (reference sequence). The CDR3 has 14 residues. Trimming removed 5 bases from V and 8 bases from J; junction bases left unmatched: 9. This clonotype has at least ten counts. Antigen: not known. Study outcomes and limitations: As age increased, TCR beta diversity per million T cells fell in a roughly linear fashion.

Using a J-beta primer mix together with a sample-barcoded 5' primer, a second PCR was run for about 6 to 12 cycles. TCRdb re-called the 5' RACE reads with MiXCR, one entry per CDR3 protein. The top ten clones hold nearly 20% of a sample with fewer than 1 million distinct CDR3 sequences, about 42% of them seen once. Researchers collected around 10 milliliters of peripheral blood from every single donor. Per sample, at least 6 micrograms of total RNA were extracted. The V call is TRBV27, the J call TRBJ1-2; 9 bases fit TRBD1. The TCR originated in a man aged 55-75 years in good health. Source material: blood. In nucleotides, the CDR3 is TGTGCCAGCAGTCCCACGGGACAGGGCGGCGGCTACACCTTC. As protein: CASSPTGQGGGYTF.